A single sample is the source of the 12 T cell receptor beta chains below, sequenced in a study of neoadjuvant anti-PD-1 for oral cavity cancer. Libraries were prepared by immunoSEQ multiplex PCR; TCRdb keeps only in-frame clonotypes and omits some of them. The profile shows roughly 67,000 clones, around 80% of them singletons. This material consisted of PBMCs, taken before nivolumab (anti-PD-1) treatment. Receptors were obtained from a person aged 35 to 85 with oral cavity squamous cell carcinoma.

This clone was counted only a few times. This chain joins TRBV7-2 and TRBJ2-5; 10 nucleotides line up with TRBD2. The CDR3 length is 16 residues. After removal of 5 bases from V and 2 bases from J, the junction contained 8 bases not matched to a gene. Germline lookup yields CDR1 SGHTA and CDR2 FQGNSA. The CDR3: CASSNIWTSGQETQYF. Here the CDR3 DNA reads TGTGCCAGCAGCAATATATGGACTAGCGGACAAGAGACCCAGTACTTC.

The genes are TRBV30 and TRBJ1-1; no reliable D call. In germline, CDR1 is GTSNPN, CDR2 SVGIG (reference sequence). V was cut by 2 bases and J by 0 bases, with 7 bases left in between. The CDR3 runs to 13 residues. CDR3 bases: TGTGCCTGGAGTACGGGAATGAACACTGAAGCTTTCTTT. This encodes CAWSTGMNTEAFF.

V is TRBV30 and J is TRBJ1-2; no firm D call. Germline CDR1 and CDR2: GTSNPN and SVGIG (reference sequence). The CDR3 extends over 13 amino acids. Trimming cost V 0 bases and J 2 bases, with 7 bases left between them. In DNA, the CDR3 is TGTGCCTGGAGTGTAGAGGCAAACTATGGCTACACCTTC. Translation gives CAWSVEANYGYTF.

The V gene is TRBV30, the J gene TRBJ2-1; 7 nucleotides agree with TRBD1. CDR1 is GTSNPN and CDR2 is SVGIG in the germline V gene (reference sequence). This CDR3 is built from 12 residues. The ends lost 7 bases at V and 4 bases at J; junction bases unmatched: 4. The CDR3 coding sequence is TGTGCCTACCGACAGGGTTACAATGAGCAGTTCTTC. Translation gives CAYRQGYNEQFF.

This chain's CDR3 is CASRLGLAGYYEQYF. DNA of the CDR3: TGTGCAAGTCGCTTAGGACTAGCGGGGTACTACGAGCAGTACTTC. V usage is TRBV12-2 and J usage is TRBJ2-7; the table calls TRBD2, which could not be checked here. TRBV12-2 is labeled a pseudogene. This CDR3 is 15 amino acids long.

The chain links TRBV7-8 to TRBJ2-5; 8 nucleotides align to TRBD2. CDR1 and CDR2 from the germline V gene are SGHVS and FQNEAQ. This CDR3 is 14 amino acids long. The junction had 3 bases not matched to a gene; V was cut back by 1 base and J by 5 bases. CDR3 sequence (DNA): TGTGCCAGCAGCTTAGTTACGGGGGGGGAGACCCAGTACTTC. Its translation is CASSLVTGGETQYF.

The rearrangement uses TRBV19 and TRBJ1-2; 8 bases fit TRBD1. The germline V gene encodes CDR1 LNHDA and CDR2 SQIVND (reference sequence). This CDR3 region has 13 residues. The junction had 7 bases not matched to a gene; V was cut back by 5 bases and J by 8 bases. The CDR3 loop is CASSDRGRLGYTF. In DNA form, the CDR3 reads TGTGCCAGTAGTGACAGGGGACGGTTAGGCTACACCTTC.

The chain combines TRBV10-3 with TRBJ2-2, with 8 bases aligning to TRBD2. The germline V gene has CDR1 ENHRY and CDR2 SYGVKD. The CDR3 is 18 residues long. V gave up 0 bases and J gave up 2 bases; unmatched junction bases: 8. CDR3 coding DNA: TGTGCCATCAGTGAGTCCGGGCGCGGGAGGAGTAACACCGGGGAGCTGTTTTTT. Its protein product is CAISESGRGRSNTGELFF.

This clone was counted a single time. The chain employs TRBV6-1 and TRBJ2-4; D may match TRBD1 or TRBD2 (5 bases each). Trimming left V 7 bases short and J 2 bases short, with 15 bases between. The germline CDR1 and CDR2 sequences are MNHNS and SASEGT. The CDR3 has 15 amino acids. This CDR3 reads CASKGTTESKNIQYF. The CDR3 DNA follows: TGTGCCAGCAAAGGGACCACAGAATCCAAAAACATTCAGTACTTC.

The gene calls are TRBV30 and TRBJ1-4; no definite D call. Per the germline V gene, CDR1 is GTSNPN and CDR2 is SVGIG (reference sequence). Trimming took 0 bases from V and 8 from J, leaving 10 bases between them. This CDR3 is built from 13 residues. Written as DNA, the CDR3 is TGTGCCTGGAGTGTTGGCAGCTGGGAAAAACTGTTTTTT. This translates into CAWSVGSWEKLFF.

The chain uses TRBV10-3 and TRBJ1-1, with 7 positions matching TRBD1. Trimming at V came to 10 bases and at J to 1 base, leaving 6 bases not matched to a gene. Looked up from germline, CDR1 is ENHRY and CDR2 is SYGVKD. The CDR3 has 13 residues. The CDR3, as DNA: TGTGCCACCAACAGGGGCTCGAACACTGAAGCTTTCTTT. Translating gives CATNRGSNTEAFF.

V gene TRBV7-2 combines with J gene TRBJ2-1; D ambiguous. This CDR3 spans 11 amino acids. CDR1 is SGHTA, CDR2 FQGNSA, per germline. Trimming took off 2 bases at V and 15 bases at J, with 11 bases between the two ends. CDR3 sequence: CASSLRVLTFF. The DNA of the CDR3 is TGTGCCAGCAGCTTACGGGTCCTGACGTTCTTC.